A selection of T cell receptor beta chains follows, all from one sample in a study of T cells after yellow fever vaccination. TCRdb redid the calling of the 5' RACE reads with MiXCR, one entry per CDR3 protein. The table lists 250,000 to 300,000 distinct CDR3 sequences, roughly 4.8% of them singletons, with about 3.5% in the top ten. Material: CD4+ T cells sorted from PBMCs, obtained on the day of the yellow fever booster vaccination. All receptors come from a man aged 18 to 29 who received the YFV17D yellow fever vaccine. CDR3s include the opening cysteine and the closing phenylalanine or tryptophan. A D gene is named only where the DNA matches it firmly. Not every row has a clone size; where given, it reads once, few, many or a size class.

clone_size	d_call	v_call	j_call	cdr3_nt	cdr3_aa
.	.	TRBV3-1	TRBJ2-5	TGTGCCAGCAGCCAACGGCGGGACGGGGAGACCCAGTACTTC	CASSQRRDGETQYF
many	TRBD1	TRBV4-3	TRBJ2-7	TGCGCCAGCAGCCGGGACAGGGGTTACGAGCAGTACTTC	CASSRDRGYEQYF
few	.	TRBV20-1	TRBJ1-6	TGCAGTGCCACGCAGGCCCCAATCATAGGACCCCTCCACTTT	CSATQAPIIGPLHF
.	.	TRBV4-2	TRBJ2-3	TGTGCCAGCAGCCGCGACCGGGACACAGGCACAGATACGCAGTATTTT	CASSRDRDTGTDTQYF
many	TRBD1	TRBV12-3/TRBV12-4	TRBJ2-5	TGTGCCAGCAGCCGGGACAGGGGGCGAGAGACCCAGTACTTC	CASSRDRGRETQYF
.	.	TRBV18	TRBJ2-1	TGTGCCAGCTCACAACCGGGCCAAGGGGCCTACAATGAGCAGTTCTTC	CASSQPGQGAYNEQFF
many	.	TRBV7-9	TRBJ1-5	TGTGCCAGCGCCCGCGGGGCCGGACCCCAGCATTTT	CASARGAGPQHF
.	.	TRBV2	TRBJ1-5	TGTGCCAGCAGCAAGGAAGGGGGCAATCAGCCCCAGCATTTT	CASSKEGGNQPQHF
many	.	TRBV23-1	TRBJ2-2	TGCGCCAGCGACCACGTAGGCAGGCAGTCGAACACCGGGGAGCTGTTTTTT	CASDHVGRQSNTGELFF
many	TRBD1	TRBV9	TRBJ2-3	TGTGCCAGCAGCAGGGACAGGGGACGCACAGATACGCAGTATTTT	CASSRDRGRTDTQYF
many	.	TRBV4-2	TRBJ1-2	TGTGCCAGCAGCCGGGAAAGACAGACCCCTAACTATGGCTACACCTTC	CASSRERQTPNYGYTF
many	.	TRBV20-1	TRBJ2-3	TGCAGTGTGGCATACCCTAGCACAGATACGCAGTATTTT	CSVAYPSTDTQYF
few	.	TRBV30	TRBJ1-5	TGTGCCTGGAGTGTACAGGGAAATCAGCCCCAGCATTTT	CAWSVQGNQPQHF
many	TRBD1	TRBV5-1	TRBJ1-2	TGCGCCAGCAGTCTCTCCGGACAGGGTCGGGTCCACACCTTC	CASSLSGQGRVHTF
many	.	TRBV9	TRBJ2-3	TGTGCCAGCAGCGCAGACTCCGGACAGCTATTGCCAGATACGCAGTATTTT	CASSADSGQLLPDTQYF
many	.	TRBV7-2	TRBJ2-1	TGTGCCAGCAGCTCCTCAGGACAGTCAAGGCGGGACTCCTACAATGAGCAGTTCTTC	CASSSSGQSRRDSYNEQFF
few	TRBD1	TRBV30	TRBJ1-1	TGTGCCTTGTCGGACAGGGAGAACACTGAGGCTTTCTTT	CALSDRENTEAFF
many	TRBD1	TRBV10-3	TRBJ1-6	TGTGCCATCAGGACAGGGGGGAGCTCACCCCTCCACTTT	CAIRTGGSSPLHF
.	.	TRBV7-9	TRBJ1-5	TGTGCCAGCAGCTCCGAGGGGGGACTGGATCAGCCCCAGCATTTT	CASSSEGGLDQPQHF
few	.	TRBV9	TRBJ1-2	TGTGCCAGCAGCAGGACAGTATCGCTACTTAATGGCTACACCTTC	CASSRTVSLLNGYTF
.	.	TRBV6-5	TRBJ1-1	TGTGCCAGCAGACCTTCAGACAGACCGGGGACTGAAGCTTTCTTT	CASRPSDRPGTEAFF
many	.	TRBV5-1	TRBJ2-5	TGCGCCAGCAGCTTGGAAGAGGGGACCCAGTACTTC	CASSLEEGTQYF
few	TRBD1	TRBV24-1	TRBJ2-2	TGTGCCACCAGTGATGGGGACAGGAGTAGGAGCGGGGAGCTGTTTTTT	CATSDGDRSRSGELFF
many	TRBD2	TRBV20-1	TRBJ2-5	TGCAGTGCTAGGGATCTAGCGGGTATCCAAGAGACCCAGTACTTC	CSARDLAGIQETQYF
few	.	TRBV12-3/TRBV12-4	TRBJ2-5	TGTGCCAGCAGCCCGGGGGCCGGGGGTAGAGAGACCCAGTACTTC	CASSPGAGGRETQYF
few	.	TRBV5-4	TRBJ2-3	TGTGCCAGCAGCTTAAATCACCGCACAGATACGCAGTATTTT	CASSLNHRTDTQYF
.	.	TRBV27	TRBJ1-6	TGTGCCAGCAGTTTCGATGGCGGGGATAACTTGGGGATTGCTAATTCACCCCTCCACTTT	CASSFDGGDNLGIANSPLHF
.	.	TRBV6-5	TRBJ1-5	TGTGCCAGCAGTTACTCTCCCCGAGGGTTGGATCAGCCCCAGCATTTT	CASSYSPRGLDQPQHF
.	TRBD2	TRBV7-3	TRBJ2-1	TGTGCCAGCAGCACCGGACTAGCGGGGGGCCGGTGGGATGAGCAGTTCTTC	CASSTGLAGGRWDEQFF
few	.	TRBV20-1	TRBJ2-3	TGCAGTGCTAGAGATCGACAGGGCACAGATACGCAGTATTTT	CSARDRQGTDTQYF
many	TRBD1	TRBV6-6	TRBJ2-3	TGTGCCAGCAGTTACGGCCGACAGGGGGAACACACAGATACGCAGTATTTT	CASSYGRQGEHTDTQYF
.	.	TRBV5-1	TRBJ1-6	TGCGCCAGCAGCCGAGGCGCAGGGGAAAATTCACCCCTCCACTTT	CASSRGAGENSPLHF
many	TRBD2	TRBV7-2	TRBJ2-1	TGTGCCAGCAGCCTGAATCCGACTAGCGGGGGGTACAATGAGCAGTTCTTC	CASSLNPTSGGYNEQFF
.	.	TRBV7-8	TRBJ2-7	TGTGCCAGCATCTCTAGGGATCACATGTCCTACGAGCAGTACTTC	CASISRDHMSYEQYF
.	.	TRBV7-9	TRBJ1-3	TGTGCCAGCAGCTTGGGGGTGAGCTCTGGAAACACCATATATTTT	CASSLGVSSGNTIYF